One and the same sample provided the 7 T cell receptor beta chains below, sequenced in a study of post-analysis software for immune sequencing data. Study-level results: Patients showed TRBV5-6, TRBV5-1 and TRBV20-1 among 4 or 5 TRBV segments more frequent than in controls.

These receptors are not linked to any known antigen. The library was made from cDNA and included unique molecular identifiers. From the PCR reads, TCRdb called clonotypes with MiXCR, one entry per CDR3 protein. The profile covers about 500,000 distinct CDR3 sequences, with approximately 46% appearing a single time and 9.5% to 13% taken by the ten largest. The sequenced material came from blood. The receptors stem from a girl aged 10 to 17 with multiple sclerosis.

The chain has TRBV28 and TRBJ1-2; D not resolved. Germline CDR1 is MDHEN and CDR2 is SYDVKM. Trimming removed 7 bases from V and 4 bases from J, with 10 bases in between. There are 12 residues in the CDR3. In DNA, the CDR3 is TGTGCCAGCACCACGGCCGCCTATGGCTACACCTTC. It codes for CASTTAAYGYTF.

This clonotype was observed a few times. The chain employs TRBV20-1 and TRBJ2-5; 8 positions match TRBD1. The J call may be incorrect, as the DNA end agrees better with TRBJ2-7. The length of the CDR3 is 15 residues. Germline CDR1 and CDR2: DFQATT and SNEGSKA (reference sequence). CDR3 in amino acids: CSANPPLTGDYEQYF. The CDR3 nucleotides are TGCAGTGCTAATCCCCCCCTGACAGGGGACTACGAGCAGTACTTC.

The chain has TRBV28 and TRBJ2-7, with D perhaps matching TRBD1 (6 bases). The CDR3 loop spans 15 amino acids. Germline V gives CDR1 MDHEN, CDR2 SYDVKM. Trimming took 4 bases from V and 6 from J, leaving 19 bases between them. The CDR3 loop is CASSWSGTGSAEQYF. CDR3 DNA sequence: TGTGCCAGCAGTTGGTCCGGAACAGGGTCAGCCGAGCAGTACTTC.

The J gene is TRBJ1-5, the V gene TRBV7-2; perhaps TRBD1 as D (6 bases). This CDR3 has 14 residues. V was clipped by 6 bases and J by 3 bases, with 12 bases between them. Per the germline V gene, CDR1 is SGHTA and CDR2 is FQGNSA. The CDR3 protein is CASSLGTPNQPQHF. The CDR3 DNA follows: TGTGCCAGCAGTTTGGGGACACCCAATCAGCCCCAGCATTTT.

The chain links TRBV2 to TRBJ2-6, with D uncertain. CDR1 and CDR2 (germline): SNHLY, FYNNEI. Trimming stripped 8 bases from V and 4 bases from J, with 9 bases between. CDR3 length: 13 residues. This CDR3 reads CASPASGANVLTF. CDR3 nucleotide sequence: TGTGCCAGCCCGGCCTCCGGGGCCAACGTCCTGACTTTC.

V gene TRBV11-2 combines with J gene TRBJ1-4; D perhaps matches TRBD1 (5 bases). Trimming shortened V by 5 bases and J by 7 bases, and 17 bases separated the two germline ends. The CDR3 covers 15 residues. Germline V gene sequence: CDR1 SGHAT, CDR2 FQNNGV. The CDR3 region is CASSPQTDGGEKLFF. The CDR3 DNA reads TGTGCCAGCAGCCCGCAGACCGATGGGGGTGAAAAACTGTTTTTT.

The CDR3 spells CANNSYGEQFF. CDR3 nucleotide sequence: TGTGCCAACAACTCCTACGGTGAGCAGTTCTTC. The chain recombines TRBV7-6 with TRBJ2-1; D is unclear. Trimming stripped 10 bases from V and 9 bases from J, with 13 bases between. The CDR3 contains 11 residues. Germline CDR1 and CDR2: SGHVS and FNYEAQ. The full variable domain, rest sourced from reference TRBV7-6 and TRBJ2-1, is GAGVSQSPRYKVTKRGQDVALRCDPISGHVSLYWYRQALGQGPEFLTYFNYEAQQDKSGLPNDRFSAERPEGSISTLTIQRTEQRDSAMYRCANNSYGEQFFGPGTRLTVL.